The 2 T cell receptor beta chains below all came from one sample that was sequenced in a study of spatial heterogeneity in lung cancer. In TCRdb, the 5' RACE reads were re-called with MiXCR into one record per CDR3 protein. The sample gives about 82,000 distinct CDR3 sequences, around 12% of which show up once; approximately 4.6% is in the top ten. Noted time point: sample taken at primary tumor resection. Unsorted whole RNA samples from tumor, nontumor lung or frozen PBMC were sequenced. Here the sequenced sample was PBMCs, taken at surgery. Receptors were obtained from a male donor with early-stage non-small cell lung cancer.

A few counts support this clonotype. J is TRBJ2-3 and V is TRBV9; no clear D. V was cut by 0 bases and J by 4 bases, with 6 bases left in between. The CDR3 totals 13 residues. Germline-derived CDR1 and CDR2 are SGDLS and YYNGEE. CDR3 sequence reads: CASSVDSPDTQYF. In DNA, the CDR3 is TGTGCCAGCAGCGTAGATAGCCCAGATACGCAGTATTTT.

This sequence joins TRBV29-1 and TRBJ2-7; 8 bases are shared with TRBD1. This CDR3 comprises 13 residues. Germline loops: CDR1 SQVTM, CDR2 ANQGSEA. The J segment lost 2 bases and the V segment lost 4 bases, leaving 4 bases of the junction unmatched. This CDR3 reads CSVVQGAPYEQYF. In nucleotides, the CDR3 is TGCAGCGTTGTTCAGGGGGCTCCCTACGAGCAGTACTTC.